This TCR beta chain was found in a study of vaccination and CD4 T cells after COVID-19. For the study at large: Overlapping spike pools from SARS-CoV-2 and HCoV-NL63, HCoV-OC43 and HCoV-229E served as culture stimuli. Overall study results and limits: Reactive clonotype counts went from median approximately 20 after infection to roughly 39 after vaccination, nonsignificantly.

The length of the CDR3 is 14 residues. The V end lost 0 bases, the J end lost 6 bases, and 8 bases lay between the germline ends. CDR1 and CDR2 (germline): SGHNT, YENEEA. Indicated treatment: roughly 10-day PBMC culture with coronavirus spike peptide pools or control peptides (ViraFEST assay). In its sample, this clonotype was seen a few times. Antigen: not known. Oncomine TCR Beta short-read sequencing was applied to DNA from cultured CD4+ T cells. In TCRdb, the PCR reads were re-called with MiXCR into one record per CDR3 protein. The data contain fewer than 15,000 distinct CDR3 sequences, 45% to 65% of them singletons.

The material sequenced was CD4+ T cells from blood, cultured in vitro. The chain joins TRBV11-3 to TRBJ2-2, with D possibly TRBD2 on 6 matching bases. The sequence was obtained from a human donor who had recovered from COVID-19. The CDR3 nucleotides are TGTGCCAGCAGCTTAGAATGGGGGGCCGGGGAGCTGTTTTTT. This gives the protein CASSLEWGAGELFF.